A selection of T cell receptor beta chains follows, all from one sample in a study of identical twins. TCRdb reprocessed the 5' RACE reads via MiXCR and lists one record per CDR3 protein. The sample yields hundreds of thousands of distinct CDR3 sequences, approximately 13% seen once. These data also featured in a second study, about yellow fever vaccine responses in identical twins.

The sample comprised PBMCs. Receptors originate from a woman aged 18-29 years in good health. The CDR3 runs from the conserved cysteine through the conserved F or W. The D gene is left open where the match is weak. Clone size is not always given. Where it is, it says once, few, many or a class for expanded clones.

V: TRBV4-1; J: TRBJ1-4; size: NA; D: TRBD1; DNA: TGCGCCAGCAGCAAGACAGGGGTGGAAAAACTGTTTTTT; CDR3: CASSKTGVEKLFF
V: TRBV20-1; J: TRBJ2-1; size: NA; D: TRBD1; DNA: TGCAGTGCCGATGGACAGGGGGCTCAGGATGAGCAGTTCTTC; CDR3: CSADGQGAQDEQFF
V: TRBV2; J: TRBJ2-7; size: many; D: TRBD2; DNA: TGTGCCAGCAAGGAAAGGACCGGGACTAGGGACTCCTACGAGCAGTACTTC; CDR3: CASKERTGTRDSYEQYF
V: TRBV13; J: TRBJ2-5; size: few; D: NA; DNA: TGTGCCAGCAGCTTAAATGGGGGAGTGGGAGAGACCCAGTACTTC; CDR3: CASSLNGGVGETQYF
V: TRBV20-1; J: TRBJ2-5; size: few; D: NA; DNA: TGCAGTGCTATGGGGCCAGCGTACCAAGAGACCCAGTACTTC; CDR3: CSAMGPAYQETQYF
V: TRBV7-2; J: TRBJ2-1; size: NA; D: NA; DNA: TGTGCCAGCTGGCACATCTCCTACAATGAGCAGTTCTTC; CDR3: CASWHISYNEQFF
V: TRBV9; J: TRBJ2-3; size: NA; D: NA; DNA: TGTGCCAGCAGCGTAGTAAACGGAGGTGGAGATACGCAGTATTTT; CDR3: CASSVVNGGGDTQYF
V: TRBV11-3; J: TRBJ2-3; size: NA; D: TRBD2; DNA: TGTGCCAGCAGCGCTAGCGGGTATAGCACAGATACGCAGTATTTT; CDR3: CASSASGYSTDTQYF
V: TRBV19; J: TRBJ2-7; size: NA; D: NA; DNA: TGTGCCAGTAGTATGGGAGTGGACGAGCAGTACTTC; CDR3: CASSMGVDEQYF
V: TRBV14; J: TRBJ2-5; size: NA; D: TRBD2; DNA: TGTGCCAGCAGCCAAGACGGGACTACATTTCAAGAGACCCAGTACTTC; CDR3: CASSQDGTTFQETQYF
V: TRBV12-3/TRBV12-4; J: TRBJ2-1; size: NA; D: TRBD2; DNA: TGTGCCAGCAGTTTTGAAGGACTAGCGGGGCGCCAGCAGTTCTTC; CDR3: CASSFEGLAGRQQFF
V: TRBV6-5; J: TRBJ1-2; size: few; D: NA; DNA: TGTGCCAGCAGCCACGAGATGTATGGCTACACCTTC; CDR3: CASSHEMYGYTF
V: TRBV20-1; J: TRBJ1-3; size: many; D: NA; DNA: TGCAGTGCTAGTACAGACCCCTCTGGAAACACCATATATTTT; CDR3: CSASTDPSGNTIYF
V: TRBV7-2; J: TRBJ2-1; size: few; D: NA; DNA: TGTGCCAGCAGCTTAGCTACTTCGAGGGTTGAGCAGTTCTTC; CDR3: CASSLATSRVEQFF
V: TRBV12-3/TRBV12-4; J: TRBJ2-3; size: few; D: TRBD2; DNA: TGTGCCAGCAGCCGAGGACTAGCGGGCACCAACACAGATACGCAGTATTTT; CDR3: CASSRGLAGTNTDTQYF
V: TRBV12-3/TRBV12-4; J: TRBJ2-1; size: few; D: NA; DNA: TGTGCCGCATCCTCGGGGATGGATCGGTTCTTC; CDR3: CAASSGMDRFF
V: TRBV10-3; J: TRBJ2-5; size: few; D: TRBD1; DNA: TGTGCCATCAGGGAGAGTGGGGACAGGGGGACCTCCGGGACCCAGTACTTC; CDR3: CAIRESGDRGTSGTQYF
V: TRBV7-9; J: TRBJ2-1; size: NA; D: NA; DNA: TGTGCCAGCAGCCCCCGCGGCCAGGTCGATGAGCAGTTCTTC; CDR3: CASSPRGQVDEQFF
V: TRBV7-9; J: TRBJ1-2; size: NA; D: TRBD1; DNA: TGTGCCAGCCGGGCTGGACAGGGGGCGCCAGGCTATGGCTACACCTTC; CDR3: CASRAGQGAPGYGYTF
V: TRBV29-1; J: TRBJ2-3; size: NA; D: NA; DNA: TGCAGCGGACACTGGCGAAATACGCAGTATTTT; CDR3: CSGHWRNTQYF
V: TRBV7-9; J: TRBJ2-1; size: many; D: NA; DNA: TGTGCCAGCAGTCGGGTGGACAATGAGCAGTTCTTC; CDR3: CASSRVDNEQFF
V: TRBV12-3/TRBV12-4; J: TRBJ2-7; size: few; D: NA; DNA: TGTGCCAGCAGCCCCTCGGGACTCCCCTCCTACGAGCAGTACTTC; CDR3: CASSPSGLPSYEQYF
V: TRBV28; J: TRBJ2-1; size: NA; D: NA; DNA: TGTGCCAGCAGTCCCCCTGGGGCTGGGTCCTACAATGAGCAGTTCTTC; CDR3: CASSPPGAGSYNEQFF
V: TRBV20-1; J: TRBJ2-3; size: NA; D: TRBD1; DNA: TGCAGTGCTAGAGACCCGGGACAGACGTTGGGCACGCAGTATTTT; CDR3: CSARDPGQTLGTQYF
V: TRBV27; J: TRBJ2-7; size: NA; D: NA; DNA: TGTGCCAGCAGTCCTACTACCGGGACTTACTACTTC; CDR3: CASSPTTGTYYF
V: TRBV12-3/TRBV12-4; J: TRBJ1-5; size: many; D: NA; DNA: TGTGCCAGCAGTTTCGGCAGGGAGATAGGTCAGCCCCAGCATTTT; CDR3: CASSFGREIGQPQHF
V: TRBV6-1; J: TRBJ2-3; size: few; D: NA; DNA: TGTGCCAGCACGCCGGGGCAGCCCTCCCTGGGTGGTACGCAGTATTTT; CDR3: CASTPGQPSLGGTQYF
V: TRBV28; J: TRBJ2-5; size: few; D: NA; DNA: TGTGCCAGCAGCCCTAGTTGGAAGGGCCGTGAATCCCAGTACTTC; CDR3: CASSPSWKGRESQYF
V: TRBV3-1; J: TRBJ2-2; size: many; D: TRBD1; DNA: TGTGCCAGCAGCTCCAGGGACAGGGACAACACCGGGGAGCTGTTTTTT; CDR3: CASSSRDRDNTGELFF
V: TRBV3-1; J: TRBJ2-3; size: few; D: TRBD2; DNA: TGTGCCAGCAGCTTTACAGCGGGAGGGGGAGCAGATACGCAGTATTTT; CDR3: CASSFTAGGGADTQYF
V: TRBV20-1; J: TRBJ1-5; size: NA; D: NA; DNA: TGCAGCACGGGACGGGGGAGTCAGCCCCAGCATTTT; CDR3: CSTGRGSQPQHF
V: TRBV19; J: TRBJ2-3; size: NA; D: NA; DNA: TGTGCCAGTAGTATCGGGCAGGACCAGGGTACGCAGTATTTT; CDR3: CASSIGQDQGTQYF
V: TRBV7-9; J: TRBJ2-1; size: few; D: TRBD1; DNA: TGTGCCAGCAGCTTTGTTGCTTTGACAGGGGGCATTGAGCAGTTCTTC; CDR3: CASSFVALTGGIEQFF
V: TRBV4-1; J: TRBJ1-1; size: many; D: NA; DNA: TGCGCCAGCAGCCAATTGTCTCGCAGGGAGAACACTGAAGCTTTCTTT; CDR3: CASSQLSRRENTEAFF
V: TRBV19; J: TRBJ1-1; size: few; D: NA; DNA: TGTGCCAGTAGTATAAGCGGGACACTTACTTCTGAAGCTTTCTTT; CDR3: CASSISGTLTSEAFF
V: TRBV27; J: TRBJ2-2; size: many; D: NA; DNA: TGTGCCAGCAGTGGAGACACAAGTCCGAACACCGGGGAGCTGTTTTTT; CDR3: CASSGDTSPNTGELFF
V: TRBV7-2; J: TRBJ2-2; size: NA; D: NA; DNA: TGTGCCAGCAGCTCACTCCACGGGGGGCATGGCGGGGAGCTGTTTTTT; CDR3: CASSSLHGGHGGELFF
V: TRBV12-3/TRBV12-4; J: TRBJ1-2; size: few; D: TRBD1; DNA: TGTGCCAGCAGTCCACGACAGGGGCCGACCTTTAGAAACTATGGCTACACCTTC; CDR3: CASSPRQGPTFRNYGYTF
V: TRBV11-2; J: TRBJ1-1; size: NA; D: NA; DNA: TGTGCCAGCAGCTTAGCAGGGGATGAAGCTTTCTTT; CDR3: CASSLAGDEAFF
V: TRBV5-1; J: TRBJ2-2; size: few; D: NA; DNA: TGCGCCAGCAGCATTCCCAGACGGGAGAACACCGGGGAGCTGTTTTTT; CDR3: CASSIPRRENTGELFF
V: TRBV20-1; J: TRBJ2-3; size: few; D: NA; DNA: TGCAGTGCTAGTTCGGGACTCCCCACAGATACGCAGTATTTT; CDR3: CSASSGLPTDTQYF
V: TRBV7-8; J: TRBJ2-2; size: NA; D: TRBD1; DNA: TGTGCCAGCAGCCTAGGGCGGACAGGGGACGGGGAGCTGTTTTTT; CDR3: CASSLGRTGDGELFF
V: TRBV2; J: TRBJ2-1; size: few; D: TRBD1; DNA: TGTGCCAGAAGACAGGGGTCATCCAATGAGCAGTTCTTC; CDR3: CARRQGSSNEQFF
V: TRBV20-1; J: TRBJ2-2; size: NA; D: NA; DNA: TGCAGTGCTAGCCCGGGACATTACACCGGGGAGCTGTTTTTT; CDR3: CSASPGHYTGELFF
V: TRBV7-8; J: TRBJ1-1; size: NA; D: NA; DNA: TGTGCCAGCAGCCGCAGACCCGGAGAAGCTTTCTTT; CDR3: CASSRRPGEAFF